This entry lists 23 T cell receptor beta chains sequenced from one sample in a study. Using its own MiXCR run on the 5' RACE reads, TCRdb lists one record per CDR3 protein. Of about 40,000 distinct CDR3 sequences detected, 18% appear once; the ten largest clones hold 2.5% to 3.5%. The sequenced material came from naive CD4+ T cells sorted from a lymph node. Indicated subset: naive CD4+ T cells, CD4+CD45RA+CD25-. The source of these receptors is a female donor with breast cancer.

Only a few counts were recorded for this clonotype. This chain links TRBV5-1 with TRBJ1-6; tentatively, D is TRBD1 (5 bases). CDR1 and CDR2 (germline): SGHRS, YFSETQ. CDR3 size: 14 residues. The V end lost 0 bases, the J end lost 6 bases, and 7 bases lay between the germline ends. Here the CDR3 reads CASSLGRANSPLHF. The DNA of the CDR3 is TGCGCCAGCAGCTTGGGCAGGGCTAATTCACCCCTCCACTTT.

This clonotype was recorded a few times. This chain uses TRBV7-3 with TRBJ2-3; 14 bases match TRBD2. Germline V gene data show CDR1 as SGHTA and CDR2 as FQGTGA. The CDR3 is 16 amino acids. Trimming cost V 8 bases and J 4 bases; bases outside gene matches: 8. The CDR3 loop reads CASGEGTSGSADTQYF. The DNA for the CDR3 is TGTGCCAGCGGCGAGGGGACTAGCGGGAGTGCAGATACGCAGTATTTT. Full variable domain (rest looked up from reference TRBV7-3 and TRBJ2-3): GAGVSQTPSNKVTEKGKYVELRCDPISGHTALYWYRQSLGQGPEFLIYFQGTGAADDSGLPNDRFFAVRPEGSVSTLKIQRTERGDSAVYLCASGEGTSGSADTQYFGPGTRLTVL.

There are many counts of this clonotype. The J gene is TRBJ2-1, the V gene TRBV20-1, with no clear D. V lost 5 bases to trimming and J lost 9 bases, with 26 bases between them. This CDR3 is 16 amino acids long. From germline, CDR1 is DFQATT and CDR2 SNEGSKA (reference sequence). CDR3 in amino acids: CSAPHGALGLSGEQFF. CDR3 nucleotide sequence: TGCAGTGCTCCCCATGGTGCCCTCGGCCTTTCGGGTGAGCAGTTCTTC.

Concerning this clonotype itself: At one boundary the junction diverges from the germline segment, which might be a read error. The V gene is TRBV5-6, the J gene TRBJ2-1; no reliable D call. From germline, CDR1 is SGHDT and CDR2 YYEEEE. CDR3 size: 12 residues. CDR3 in DNA: TGTGCCAGCATAGGCGGCGACAATGAGCAGCTCTTC. This gives the protein CASIGGDNEQLF.

This clonotype was seen ten or more times. The chain combines TRBV6-2 or TRBV6-3 with TRBJ2-7; a possible D gene is TRBD1 (6 bases). Germline V gene sequence: CDR1 MNHEY, CDR2 SVGEGT. Trimming shortened V by 3 bases and J by 3 bases, and 18 bases separated the two germline ends. The CDR3 runs to 16 residues. The CDR3 loop reads CASSYRSPGQYYEQYF. CDR3 sequence (DNA): TGTGCCAGCAGTTATAGGTCCCCAGGACAGTACTACGAGCAGTACTTC.

This clonotype was recorded once. The chain combines TRBV7-2 with TRBJ2-2; 9 bases line up with TRBD1. This CDR3 has 14 residues. V lost 5 bases and J lost 6; bases outside the gene matches: 4. CDR1 is SGHTA, CDR2 FQGNSA, per germline. This CDR3 reads CASSPQGAPGELFF. The DNA of the CDR3 is TGTGCCAGCAGCCCACAGGGGGCGCCCGGGGAGCTGTTTTTT.

This clonotype was counted at least ten times. The V gene is TRBV29-1, the J gene TRBJ2-2, with a tentative D call TRBD1 (6 bases). The germline gives CDR1 SQVTM, CDR2 ANQGSEA. V was cut by 6 bases and J by 2 bases, with 19 bases left in between. CDR3 length equals 16 residues. DNA of the CDR3: TGCAGCGTCGACGCCGGTGGGGGCCAAAACACCGGGGAGCTGTTTTTT. It encodes CSVDAGGGQNTGELFF.

The V gene is TRBV7-9, the J gene TRBJ2-6, with no clear D. Germline values: CDR1 SEHNR, CDR2 FQNEAQ (reference sequence). Between the trimmed V and J ends, which lost 0 bases and 0 bases, there was a span of 3 bases. This CDR3 has 15 residues. CDR3 region: CASSLAVSGANVLTF. The CDR3 DNA reads TGTGCCAGCAGCTTAGCCGTCTCTGGGGCCAACGTCCTGACTTTC.

This sequence joins TRBV7-2 and TRBJ1-5; D might be TRBD1 (6 bases). This CDR3 comprises 13 residues. Germline loops: CDR1 SGHTA, CDR2 FQGNSA. Between the trimmed V and J ends, which lost 4 bases and 5 bases, there was a span of 9 bases. The CDR3: CASSSDRHQPQHF. CDR3 in DNA: TGTGCCAGCAGCTCAGACAGGCATCAGCCCCAGCATTTT.

For this clonotype: Its ends do not fully match the called genes, so a read error is possible. This chain links TRBV9 with TRBJ2-1; weak D call: TRBD1 (6 bases). From germline, CDR1 is SGDLS and CDR2 YYNGEE. The CDR3 totals 15 residues. The CDR3 loop reads CACSRQAFFYNEQFF. CDR3 sequence (DNA): TGTGCCTGCAGCCGACAGGCCTTCTTTTACAATGAGCAGTTCTTC.

This clonotype was seen ten or more times. The rearrangement links TRBV20-1 to TRBJ2-1; D possibly corresponds to TRBD2 (5 bases). CDR3 size: 13 residues. V shed 5 bases and J shed 9 bases, with 17 bases lying between them. Per germline, CDR1 DFQATT and CDR2 SNEGSKA (reference sequence). The CDR3 is CSAEDPRGTEQFF. Written as DNA, the CDR3 is TGCAGTGCTGAGGACCCTCGGGGTACTGAGCAGTTCTTC.

The CDR3 here is CASSLWETYNEQFF. The CDR3 DNA is TGCGCCAGCAGCTTGTGGGAAACCTACAATGAGCAGTTCTTC. The chain joins TRBV5-1 to TRBJ2-1; D remains ambiguous. V lost 1 base, J lost 2 bases, and 7 bases lay in between. In germline, CDR1 is SGHRS, CDR2 YFSETQ. The CDR3 runs 14 residues.

In its sample, this clonotype was seen a few times. The chain links TRBV7-2 to TRBJ2-2; a weak D match, TRBD2 (5 bases). The V end was cut by 6 bases, the J end by 5 bases, with 16 bases between. The CDR3 length is 15 residues. Germline V gene lookup returns CDR1 SGHTA and CDR2 FQGNSA. Here the CDR3 reads CASRNFGIPTGELFF. The CDR3 nucleotides read TGTGCCAGCAGGAACTTCGGGATACCTACCGGGGAGCTGTTTTTT.

This clonotype was seen at least ten times. The chain has TRBV9 and TRBJ2-7; D possibly corresponds to TRBD2 (5 bases). Trimming cost V 2 bases and J 4 bases, with 16 bases left between them. The CDR3 totals 15 residues. Germline values: CDR1 SGDLS, CDR2 YYNGEE. This CDR3 reads CASSVGAGPGYEQYF. The CDR3 DNA follows: TGTGCCAGCAGCGTCGGAGCAGGTCCGGGGTACGAGCAGTACTTC.

This clonotype showed up just a few times. This sequence joins TRBV6-6 and TRBJ2-5; 8 bases match TRBD2. Germline trimming cut 5 bases from V and 3 bases from J; bases unmatched to any gene: 11. CDR1 MNHNY and CDR2 SVGAGI come from the germline V gene (reference sequence). The CDR3 is made up of 16 amino acids. CDR3 coding DNA: TGTGCCAGCAGTGACCACGCCGGGGGGGGAAAAGAGACCCAGTACTTC. This encodes CASSDHAGGGKETQYF.

With regard to this clonotype: A much bigger clone sits one base away, suggesting this may be a read error. This rearrangement joins TRBV7-3 to TRBJ2-3; D tentatively fits TRBD1 or TRBD2 (5 bases each). Germline loops: CDR1 SGHTA, CDR2 FQGTGA. The CDR3 sequence is 15 residues long. CDR3 protein: CACSFDGASTDTQYF. DNA of the CDR3: TGTGCCTGCAGCTTCGACGGGGCCAGCACAGATACGCAGTATTTT.

The chain employs TRBV6-1 and TRBJ2-1; 8 bases agree with TRBD2. The length of the CDR3 is 14 residues. CDR1 MNHNS and CDR2 SASEGT come from the germline V gene. Trimming cost V 6 bases and J 9 bases; bases outside gene matches: 10. The CDR3 here is CASREAGGAREQFF. In DNA form, the CDR3 reads TGTGCCAGCAGGGAGGCGGGGGGCGCTCGTGAGCAGTTCTTC.

The chain employs TRBV9 and TRBJ1-2; 9 nucleotides match TRBD1. Germline assignment: CDR1 SGDLS and CDR2 YYNGEE. The CDR3 is 13 residues long. J was trimmed by 2 bases and V by 5 bases; bases with no gene match: 1. In DNA form, the CDR3 reads TGTGCCAGCAGTACAGGGGGCAACTATGGCTACACCTTC. It translates to CASSTGGNYGYTF.

The chain combines TRBV7-2 with TRBJ2-3, with 7 bases identical to TRBD1. Losses at the gene ends were 1 base for V and 9 bases for J; bases not matched to a gene: 4. This CDR3 has 13 amino acids. Germline loops: CDR1 SGHTA, CDR2 FQGNSA. The CDR3 nucleotides read TGTGCCAGCAGCTTAGTCTGGGACAGCACGCAGTATTTT. It codes for CASSLVWDSTQYF. The full variable domain, rest sourced from reference TRBV7-2 and TRBJ2-3, is GAGVSQSPSNKVTEKGKDVELRCDPISGHTALYWYRQSLGQGLEFLIYFQGNSAPDKSGLPSDRFSAERTGGSVSTLTIQRTQQEDSAVYLCASSLVWDSTQYFGPGTRLTVL.

The V call is TRBV5-5, the J call TRBJ1-2; tentatively, D is TRBD1 (5 bases). V was shortened by 4 bases and J by 6 bases, with 10 bases between the two germline ends. CDR3 length: 12 amino acids. CDR1 is SGHKS, CDR2 YYEKEE, per germline (reference sequence). CDR3 bases: TGTGCCAGCAGCCCCTCCAGGGATGGCTACACCTTC. As protein: CASSPSRDGYTF.

In regard to this clonotype: One end of the junction varies from germline; a read error may be responsible. The chain carries TRBV3-1 and TRBJ1-2; no firm D call. Germline V CDR1 and CDR2: LGHDT, YNNKEL (reference sequence). The CDR3 covers 16 residues. CDR3 bases: TGCGCCAGCAGCCAAGTCGGCAGAACATATAACTATGGCTACACCTTC. It specifies CASSQVGRTYNYGYTF.

A few counts support this clonotype. CDR3 DNA: TGTGCCAGTAGTACGGGCTACGGCACAGATACGCAGTATTTT. Its protein product is CASSTGYGTDTQYF. The rearrangement joins TRBV19 to TRBJ2-3; D uncertain. The germline V gene has CDR1 LNHDA and CDR2 SQIVND (reference sequence). The V end was cut by 4 bases, the J end by 1 base, with 9 bases between. The CDR3 covers 14 residues.

The rearrangement links TRBV20-1 to TRBJ2-3; no definite D call. CDR3 size: 11 residues. In germline, CDR1 is DFQATT, CDR2 SNEGSKA (reference sequence). The ends were cut back, 0 bases at V and 7 bases at J, with 5 bases in the middle. The DNA for the CDR3 is TGCAGTGCTAGAGATACGAATACGCAGTATTTT. It encodes CSARDTNTQYF.